A single sample gave rise to the 10 T cell receptor beta chains below, sequenced in a study of naive and memory T cell subsets. Two oligonucleotides, mixed equimolar, formed the beta constant-region primer covering TRBC1 and TRBC2. Ligated cDNA was amplified by four rounds of PCR with nested alpha and beta constant-region primers and SP2. A single record per CDR3 protein comes from TCRdb applying MiXCR to the UMI-ligation and nested PCR reads. The data show tens of thousands of distinct CDR3 sequences, roughly 12% seen once. Their antigens remain unidentified. Study outcomes and limitations: Especially in CD8 cells, naive repertoires contained a few larger clonotypes, possibly CD45RA-re-expressing memory cells.

Sequencing input: naive CD4+ T cells from blood. The receptors here all came from a human donor in good health.

The chain has TRBV20-1 and TRBJ2-1; D possibly corresponds to TRBD2 (6 bases). CDR1 and CDR2 from the germline V gene are DFQATT and SNEGSKA (reference sequence). Trimming pared 3 bases from V and 7 bases from J, leaving 16 bases between. The CDR3 is 14 amino acids. The CDR3 sequence: CSASRAGLGNEQFF. In DNA form, the CDR3 reads TGCAGTGCTAGCCGAGCGGGCTTGGGAAATGAGCAGTTCTTC.

There are many counts of this clonotype. The chain recombines TRBV20-1 with TRBJ2-3; no clear D. The CDR3 is 13 amino acids. CDR1 DFQATT and CDR2 SNEGSKA come from the germline V gene (reference sequence). V lost 3 bases and J lost 2, with 9 bases in between. Here the CDR3 reads CSASFPVTDTQYF. The CDR3 nucleotides read TGCAGTGCTAGTTTTCCGGTCACAGATACGCAGTATTTT.

This clonotype was observed many times. V is TRBV11-3 and J is TRBJ2-2; the D gene could be TRBD1 or TRBD2 (5 bases each). CDR1 is SGHNT, CDR2 YENEEA, per germline. The CDR3 is 15 amino acids. V was clipped by 4 bases and J by 1 base, with 10 bases between them. The CDR3 region is CASSSARGNTGELFF. In nucleotides, the CDR3 is TGTGCCAGCAGCTCCGCGAGGGGGAACACCGGGGAGCTGTTTTTT.

This rearrangement joins TRBV6-1 to TRBJ1-5; TRBD1 matches at 10 bases. Per germline, CDR1 MNHNS and CDR2 SASEGT. Germline trimming cut 6 bases from V and 3 bases from J; bases unmatched to any gene: 11. The CDR3 totals 17 residues. CDR3 DNA: TGTGCCAGCAGCCAGCCCCCGACAGGGGGCCTCAATCAGCCCCAGCATTTT. As protein: CASSQPPTGGLNQPQHF.

The table lists this clonotype with a few counts. The chain recombines TRBV4-3 with TRBJ2-3; D call uncertain. The length of the CDR3 is 15 residues. The germline V gene has CDR1 LGHNA and CDR2 YSLEER. V shed 1 base and J shed 8 bases, with 16 bases lying between them. This CDR3 is CASSQVRLSTGTQYF. CDR3 DNA sequence: TGCGCCAGCAGCCAAGTCAGACTGAGCACGGGTACGCAGTATTTT.

J is TRBJ1-1 and V is TRBV20-1; no firm D call. Germline V CDR1 and CDR2: DFQATT, SNEGSKA (reference sequence). Trimming took 3 bases from V and 2 from J, leaving 13 bases between them. This CDR3 comprises 14 residues. The CDR3 DNA reads TGCAGTGCTAGCATGCGGACGGCAAACACTGAAGCTTTCTTT. Its protein product is CSASMRTANTEAFF.

The chain combines TRBV5-1 with TRBJ1-1; D is uncertain. Between the trimmed V and J ends, which lost 0 bases and 1 base, there was a span of 4 bases. Germline V gene lookup returns CDR1 SGHRS and CDR2 YFSETQ. The CDR3 runs 13 residues. CDR3 bases: TGCGCCAGCAGCTTGGCCTCGAACACTGAAGCTTTCTTT. Its protein is CASSLASNTEAFF.

This chain joins TRBV30 and TRBJ2-7, with 7 bases that match TRBD1. The CDR3 is 13 residues long. In germline, CDR1 is GTSNPN, CDR2 SVGIG (reference sequence). The J segment lost 2 bases and the V segment lost 1 base, leaving 2 bases of the junction unmatched. The CDR3 DNA is TGTGCCTGGAGTGCACAGGGGCCCTACGAGCAGTACTTC. It is translated as CAWSAQGPYEQYF.

The V gene is TRBV19, the J gene TRBJ1-2; D is unresolved. V was trimmed by 4 bases and J by 6 bases, leaving 15 bases between them. The CDR3 totals 14 residues. Germline CDR1 is LNHDA and CDR2 is SQIVND (reference sequence). The CDR3 is CASSNAKGLNGYTF. CDR3 coding DNA: TGTGCCAGTAGTAATGCCAAGGGATTAAATGGCTACACCTTC.

The V and J genes are TRBV6-2 or TRBV6-3 and TRBJ2-3, with 8 bases lining up with TRBD1. The CDR3 loop spans 15 amino acids. The ends lost 7 bases at V and 3 bases at J; junction bases unmatched: 9. Germline V CDR1 and CDR2: MNHEY, SVGEGT. The CDR3 nucleotides are TGTGCCAGCACAAGATGGGACAGGCGAACAGATACGCAGTATTTT. This codes for CASTRWDRRTDTQYF.